This TCR beta chain was documented in a study of T cells in tuberculosis. Study outcomes and limitations: A GMM-specific repertoire classifier reached just under 90% accuracy, AUROC over 0.85. GMM-specific TCRs were nearer to active tuberculosis alpha repertoires, suggesting expansion.

Profiled with immunoSEQ multiplex PCR; TCRdb holds only in-frame clones, not every one. The sample lists tens of thousands of clones; about 85% were seen once. As to time point: new active TB diagnosis, blood taken before or within 7 days of starting treatment. Germline loops: CDR1 SGHTA, CDR2 FQGNSA. V lost 1 base and J 0 bases, leaving 7 bases between the germline ends. CDR3 length equals 15 residues. With respect to this clone: As yet, its antigen is unknown.

The receptor's source is an adult with tuberculosis. Here the sequenced sample was PBMCs, taken at tuberculosis diagnosis. The chain combines TRBV7-2 with TRBJ1-5; D unresolved. The CDR3 DNA sequence: TGTGCCAGCAGCTTAGATAGCTATAGCAATCAGCCCCAGCATTTT. This encodes CASSLDSYSNQPQHF.